This is a list of T cell receptor beta chains from one sample in a study of Ad26.COV2.S vaccination and SARS-CoV-2 variants. Sequencing was performed with immunoSEQ multiplex PCR; in TCRdb, only in-frame clones are kept and a portion is missing. The sample includes 300,000 to 400,000 clones, 80% to 90% seen only once; the top ten take roughly 3.1%. The material sequenced was peripheral blood, taken in a trial of Ad26.COV2.S vaccine versus placebo. These receptors originate from a person aged 18-60 years who received the Ad26.COV2.S COVID-19 vaccine or a placebo. The conserved cysteine and the conserved F or W are not part of the CDR3 here. D genes are given only for firm matches. Clone sizes are given selectively: once, few, many, or a class where the clone is expanded.

CDR3 length | D gene | V gene | clone size | CDR3 protein
13 | TRBD1 | TRBV5-1 | . | ASSPLSDRGDTQY
13 | TRBD1 | TRBV11-1 | . | ASSLPGQAYNEQF
12 | TRBD1 | TRBV7-2 | . | ASSYRGGGTEAF
11 | . | TRBV4-2 | few | ASSQEEGQPQH
10 | . | TRBV30 | . | AWSSGFTEAF
11 | TRBD1 | TRBV29-1 | . | SVDGQESYEQY
13 | . | TRBV7-3 | . | ASSAQGGNTYEQY
11 | . | TRBV5-1 | . | ASSLDRNYGYT
11 | . | TRBV5-4 | . | ASTPSEAWGYT
13 | TRBD1 | TRBV6-5 | . | ASSYGQGRANVLT
12 | . | TRBV3-1/TRBV3-2 | . | ASSRVDRNTEAF
14 | . | TRBV27 | . | ASSPRGDVRNQPQH
13 | TRBD1 | TRBV27 | . | ASSSRDRLTGELF
9 | . | TRBV29-1 | . | SALGPSGYT
12 | . | TRBV6-5 | . | ASRKPSSTGELF
12 | . | TRBV7-9 | . | ASSLGLASETQY
12 | . | TRBV6-5 | . | ASSSGAGFYEQY
12 | . | TRBV6-5 | . | ASSYGTPPYEQY
13 | . | TRBV3-1/TRBV3-2 | . | ASSQESGVNTEAF
13 | . | TRBV6-2/TRBV6-3 | . | ASSSSATNNYGYT
10 | . | TRBV6-5 | . | ASKGRNQPQH
9 | . | TRBV6-5 | . | ASSFAYEQY
13 | TRBD1 | TRBV15 | . | ATSRGTGGGNTIY
14 | . | TRBV6-5 | few | ASSSTPGRGTTEAF
11 | . | TRBV2 | . | ASEKASNSPLH
14 | . | TRBV6-1 | once | ASSETPPRANYGYT
10 | . | TRBV29-1 | once | SVTDRHYGYT
13 | TRBD2 | TRBV11-3 | . | ASSLRRGTTDTQY
11 | . | TRBV6-5 | . | ASSYSMGGEAF
12 | . | TRBV7-3 | . | ASSSDPDFGKAF
13 | TRBD2 | TRBV7-9 | once | ASSAGVAGGDEQF
14 | . | TRBV9 | . | ASSVAGAGWGDGYT
16 | TRBD2 | TRBV14 | . | ASSHGLAGGLNTGELF
11 | . | TRBV6-5 | . | ASRGGSNSPLH
9 | TRBD1 | TRBV20-1 | . | SAPTGAGYT
13 | TRBD1 | TRBV2 | . | ASTEWDRGSYEQY
11 | . | TRBV7-7 | . | ASSLDTNEKLF
12 | . | TRBV9 | . | ASSAPDTNQPQH
11 | . | TRBV18 | . | ASSPLITDTQY
14 | . | TRBV19 | . | ASSIGPGTNIYEQY
14 | . | TRBV19 | . | ASSIEETGGTYEQY
11 | TRBD1 | TRBV19 | . | ASRGQTVYEQY
12 | . | TRBV30 | . | AWSKDRRSQPQH
14 | TRBD1 | TRBV6-2/TRBV6-3 | . | ASSPYGQGPTGELF
11 | . | TRBV4-3 | . | ASRGQWDSPLH
12 | . | TRBV11-2 | . | ASSLRRAAYGYT
16 | TRBD2 | TRBV5-5 | . | ASSLSGLAISSYNEQF
12 | TRBD1 | TRBV4-1 | . | ASRSGTGSNEQF
15 | TRBD1 | TRBV10-3 | . | ATQDREGPTTNEKLF
18 | . | TRBV24-1 | . | ATSDLAYRQGLFKDTEAF
12 | . | TRBV6-5 | . | ASSYGGPGNEQF
13 | TRBD2 | TRBV7-2 | few | ASRQGLAGLYEQY
14 | . | TRBV19 | . | ATKPRQGNLGTEAF